This T cell receptor beta chain originates from a study of T-cell memory formation after mild COVID-19. At the level of the study: Among the donors, TCR clusters were largely specific to each donor.

This CDR3 contains 16 residues. V lost 1 base to trimming and J lost 4 bases, with 18 bases between them. Germline-derived CDR1 and CDR2 are GTSNPN and SVGIG (reference sequence). This clonotype turned up a few times. The antigen is undetermined. The 5'RACE method, run with constant-segment primers, produced TCR alpha and TCR beta cDNA libraries (carrying sample barcodes and UMIs). Each CDR3 protein gets one entry after TCRdb re-called the 5' RACE reads with MiXCR. Among approximately 450,000 distinct CDR3 sequences listed, 15% to 20% were seen once. Study-wide findings and caveats: Clones that contracted clustered mainly in CM and EM if CD4+ and in EMRA if CD8+. Cross-reactive memory appears to have joined, as suggested by some responding clones showing up in pre-infection memory.

V usage is TRBV30 and J usage is TRBJ2-3; no firm D call. Sequences were obtained from PBMCs or a T cell subset sorted from them (not recorded which). This receptor was obtained from an adult woman who had mild COVID-19 (a few samples of this study predate the infection). Cell type and time point are not known. The CDR3 coding sequence is TGTGCCTGGAGTGGGGCAGCCTTTACCTGGGCAGATACGCAGTATTTT. Amino acid sequence: CAWSGAAFTWADTQYF.